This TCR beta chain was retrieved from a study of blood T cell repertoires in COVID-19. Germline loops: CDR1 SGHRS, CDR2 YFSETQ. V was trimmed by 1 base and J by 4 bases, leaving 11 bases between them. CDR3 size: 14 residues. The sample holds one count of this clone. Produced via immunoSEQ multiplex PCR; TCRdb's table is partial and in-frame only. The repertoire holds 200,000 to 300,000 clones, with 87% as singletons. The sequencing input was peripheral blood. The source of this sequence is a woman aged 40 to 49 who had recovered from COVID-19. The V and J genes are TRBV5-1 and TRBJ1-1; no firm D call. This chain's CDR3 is CASSLNLGPTEAFF. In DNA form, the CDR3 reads TGCGCCAGCAGCTTGAACCTGGGCCCCACTGAAGCTTTCTTT.